The 3 T cell receptor beta chains below were found in one sample sequenced in a study of cytomegalovirus exposure and HLA in healthy donors. Primers: 60 Vbeta forward and 13 Jbeta reverse. Sequencing was performed with immunoSEQ multiplex PCR; in TCRdb, only in-frame clones are kept and a portion is missing. The sample carries 110,000 to 150,000 clones, roughly 9.4% recorded once. The sequenced sample consisted of PBMCs. The receptors shown here come from a male donor in good health and CMV-seronegative.

This clone has more than one count but fewer than ten. The chain employs TRBV7-9 and TRBJ1-1; D is undetermined. Between the trimmed V and J ends, which lost 1 base and 4 bases, there was a span of 10 bases. The CDR3 contains 14 residues. Looked up from germline, CDR1 is SEHNR and CDR2 is FQNEAQ (reference sequence). CDR3 in DNA: TGTGCCAGCAGCTTAGAAGCCGGAGCCACTGAAGCTTTCTTT. Translation gives CASSLEAGATEAFF.

On this clone itself: A read error is likely, as this CDR3 ends without the conserved phenylalanine or tryptophan. This sequence joins TRBV27 and TRBJ1-5, with D maybe TRBD1 (6 bases). Germline V gene data show CDR1 as MNHEY and CDR2 as SMNVEV (reference sequence). V dropped 2 bases and J dropped 6 bases, with 8 bases sitting between them. CDR3 length: 13 amino acids. For the CDR3, the DNA is TGTGCCAGCAGTTTAACAGGGCTTCAGCCCCAGCATTTG. Protein product: CASSLTGLQPQHL.

This chain uses TRBV4-2 with TRBJ1-1; the D gene is possibly TRBD1 (5 bases). The germline CDR1 and CDR2 sequences are LGHNA and YNFKEQ. The CDR3 covers 12 residues. Trimming cost V 3 bases and J 11 bases, with 13 bases left between them. The chain's CDR3 is CASSHYGGDAFF. In DNA form, the CDR3 reads TGTGCCAGCAGCCATTACGGAGGGGACGCTTTCTTT.